Sequencing of this T cell receptor beta chain was carried out in a study of shared clonotypes between healthy human individuals. This table comes from immunoSEQ multiplex PCR, and its TCRdb copy is limited to in-frame clones, with some not included. The sample consists of under 2.5 million clones, roughly 92% of them appearing once. The CDR3 contains 18 residues. Between the trimmed V and J ends, which lost 3 bases and 2 bases, there was a span of 23 bases. Germline V gene data show CDR1 as SGHNT and CDR2 as YYREEE (reference sequence). The sample taken for sequencing was naive CD4+ T cells from PBMCs. Regarding subset: CD45RA+ positively selected. J is TRBJ2-5 and V is TRBV5-4, with D tentatively TRBD1 or TRBD2 (7 bases each). The source of this sequence is a man younger than 35 in good health. Some clones in this sample may be carry-over from other donors' samples. CDR3 in DNA: TGTGCCAGCAGCTCCGACAGGGAAGGGGGGGGGTCTCAAGAGACCCAGTACTTC. It translates to CASSSDREGGGSQETQYF.